A single sample gave rise to the 4 T cell receptor beta chains below, sequenced in a study of cytomegalovirus exposure and HLA in healthy donors. PCR used 60 Vbeta primers and 13 Jbeta primers. Here immunoSEQ multiplex PCR was the method, and the copy in TCRdb shows in-frame clones only, minus some. The table lists about 190,000 clones, approximately 79% of them singletons, with 1.5% to 2% in the top ten. The sample was PBMCs. The receptors shown here come from a woman aged 18-29 years in good health and CMV-seronegative.

This chain's CDR3 is CASSTRDSANYGYTF. CDR3 DNA sequence: TGTGCCAGCAGTACCCGGGACAGCGCTAACTATGGCTACACCTTC. The chain carries TRBV28 and TRBJ1-2; 7 positions match TRBD1. V was pared by 5 bases and J by 0 bases, with 6 bases of the junction left unmatched. Germline V gene data show CDR1 as MDHEN and CDR2 as SYDVKM. The CDR3 has 15 residues.

V and J are TRBV19 and TRBJ1-1; 8 nucleotides align to TRBD1. Germline V gene sequence: CDR1 LNHDA, CDR2 SQIVND (reference sequence). V trimming: 5 bases; J trimming: 0 bases; junction bases outside the gene matches: 2. The CDR3 has 14 amino acids. CDR3 region: CASSWDRMNTEAFF. CDR3 nucleotide sequence: TGTGCCAGTAGTTGGGACAGGATGAACACTGAAGCTTTCTTT.

This clone was observed a single time. The rearrangement joins TRBV28 to TRBJ2-3; TRBD1 agrees at 7 bases. Per the germline V gene, CDR1 is MDHEN and CDR2 is SYDVKM. The ends lost 5 bases at V and 5 bases at J; junction bases unmatched: 10. This CDR3 spans 15 amino acids. The CDR3 DNA reads as TGTGCCAGCAGTCCACCGGGACAGAGGGTAGATACGCAGTATTTT. Protein: CASSPPGQRVDTQYF.

This chain links TRBV29-1 with TRBJ1-2, with D uncertain. Deletions cut 6 bases from V and 6 bases from J, with 11 bases between. This CDR3 is built from 11 residues. In germline, CDR1 is SQVTM, CDR2 ANQGSEA. CDR3 sequence (DNA): TGCAGCGTCGCCTTAGAGGATGGCTACACCTTC. This translates into CSVALEDGYTF.